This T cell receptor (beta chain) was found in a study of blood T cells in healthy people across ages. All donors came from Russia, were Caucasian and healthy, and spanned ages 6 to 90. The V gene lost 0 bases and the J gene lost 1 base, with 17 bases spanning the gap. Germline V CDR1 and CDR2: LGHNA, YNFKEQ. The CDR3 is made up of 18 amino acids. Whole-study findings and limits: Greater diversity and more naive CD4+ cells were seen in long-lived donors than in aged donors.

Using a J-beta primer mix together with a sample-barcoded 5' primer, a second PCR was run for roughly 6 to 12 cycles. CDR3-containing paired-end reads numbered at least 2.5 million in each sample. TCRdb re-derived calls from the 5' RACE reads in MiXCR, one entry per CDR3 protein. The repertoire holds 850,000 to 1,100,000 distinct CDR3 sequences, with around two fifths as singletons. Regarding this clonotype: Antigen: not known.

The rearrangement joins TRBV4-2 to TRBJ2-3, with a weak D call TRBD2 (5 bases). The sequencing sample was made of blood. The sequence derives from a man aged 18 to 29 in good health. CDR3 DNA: TGTGCCAGCAGCCAAGAATGGCGGGCGGTTCCCCGCACAGATACGCAGTATTTT. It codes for CASSQEWRAVPRTDTQYF.